These 7 T cell receptor beta chains were sequenced from one sample in a study of OX40 agonist ivuxolimab in advanced cancers. Assay used: immunoSEQ multiplex PCR; TCRdb lists only in-frame clones, some missing. The data contain around 70,000 clones, more than 75% of them seen just once; the ten biggest clones take up about 5%. The source was CD4+ or CD8+ T cells sorted from blood, collected in a trial of the OX40 agonist ivuxolimab. Source of these receptors: an adult with an advanced solid tumor such as melanoma, head and neck, liver or kidney cancer.

The chain is built from TRBV18 and TRBJ2-3, with 11 bases aligning to TRBD1. Unmatched junction bases numbered 5, after V lost 3 bases and J lost 6 bases. This CDR3 has 15 residues. Germline CDR1 KGHSH, CDR2 LQKENI. DNA of the CDR3: TGTGCCAGCTCACCTCGGACAGGGGGCGGGGATACGCAGTATTTT. It codes for CASSPRTGGGDTQYF.

This chain uses TRBV5-1 with TRBJ2-3, with D uncertain. V was pared by 0 bases and J by 7 bases, with 9 bases between. CDR3 size: 13 residues. Germline loops: CDR1 SGHRS, CDR2 YFSETQ. The CDR3 sequence is CASSLGLENTQYF. CDR3 sequence (DNA): TGCGCCAGCAGCTTGGGGCTAGAAAATACGCAGTATTTT.

The rearrangement joins TRBV6-1 to TRBJ2-1; D ambiguous. V lost 7 bases and J lost 9, with 19 bases in between. This CDR3 region has 14 residues. Germline-derived CDR1 and CDR2 are MNHNS and SASEGT. CDR3 coding DNA: TGTGCCAGCATTAGGGATCGGCAATGGGGTGAGCAGTTCTTC. Its translation is CASIRDRQWGEQFF.

The chain uses TRBV19 and TRBJ1-2; D is unclear. The CDR3 covers 11 residues. Germline lookup yields CDR1 LNHDA and CDR2 SQIVND (reference sequence). V was trimmed by 6 bases and J by 7 bases, leaving 9 bases between them. CDR3 DNA sequence: TGTGCCAGTAGGAAAGAGGGTGGCTACACCTTC. Protein sequence: CASRKEGGYTF.

A single count supports this clone. The chain uses TRBV7-9 and TRBJ2-1, with D possibly TRBD2 on 5 matching bases. This CDR3 has 14 amino acids. CDR1 SEHNR and CDR2 FQNEAQ come from the germline V gene (reference sequence). The V end was cut by 5 bases, the J end by 0 bases, with 8 bases between. The CDR3 DNA follows: TGTGCCAGCAGCGAGGGTGGCTCCTACAATGAGCAGTTCTTC. Its protein product is CASSEGGSYNEQFF.

Worth noting for this clone: The junction differs from germline at one of its ends, possibly a read error. The gene calls are TRBV7-8 and TRBJ1-2, with a possible D match to TRBD1 (6 bases). The CDR3 is 13 residues long. Germline-derived CDR1 and CDR2 are SGHVS and FQNEAQ. The CDR3 sequence: CASTPGGRDTINF. The CDR3 nucleotides read TGTGCCAGCACCCCTGGAGGTCGGGACACCATCAACTTC. The full variable domain, rest sourced from reference TRBV7-8 and TRBJ1-2, is GAGVSQSPRYKVAKRGQDVALRCDPISGHVSLFWYQQALGQGPEFLTYFQNEAQLDKSGLPSDRFFAERPEGSVSTLKIQRTQQEDSAVYLCASTPGGRDTINFGSGTRLTVV.

This clone was picked up one time. The J gene is TRBJ1-2, the V gene TRBV6-6, with D unresolved. Germline V gene lookup returns CDR1 MNHNY and CDR2 SVGAGI (reference sequence). The CDR3 is made up of 14 amino acids. V lost 7 bases and J 0 bases, leaving 12 bases between the germline ends. This CDR3 reads CASKFSGSNYGYTF. In DNA, the CDR3 is TGTGCCAGCAAATTCTCCGGGTCTAACTATGGCTACACCTTC.